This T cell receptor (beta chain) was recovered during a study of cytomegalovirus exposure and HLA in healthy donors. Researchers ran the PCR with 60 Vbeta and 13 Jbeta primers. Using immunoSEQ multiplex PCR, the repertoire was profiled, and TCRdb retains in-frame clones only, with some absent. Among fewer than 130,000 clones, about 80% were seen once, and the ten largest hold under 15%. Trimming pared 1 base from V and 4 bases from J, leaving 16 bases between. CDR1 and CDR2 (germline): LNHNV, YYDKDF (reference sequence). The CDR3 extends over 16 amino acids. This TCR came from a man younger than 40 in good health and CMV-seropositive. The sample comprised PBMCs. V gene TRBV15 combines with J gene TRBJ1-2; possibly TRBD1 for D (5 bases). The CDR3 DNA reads TGTGCCACCAGCAGAGGCGGTGGGGGGAGAGGCTATGGCTACACCTTC. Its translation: CATSRGGGGRGYGYTF.